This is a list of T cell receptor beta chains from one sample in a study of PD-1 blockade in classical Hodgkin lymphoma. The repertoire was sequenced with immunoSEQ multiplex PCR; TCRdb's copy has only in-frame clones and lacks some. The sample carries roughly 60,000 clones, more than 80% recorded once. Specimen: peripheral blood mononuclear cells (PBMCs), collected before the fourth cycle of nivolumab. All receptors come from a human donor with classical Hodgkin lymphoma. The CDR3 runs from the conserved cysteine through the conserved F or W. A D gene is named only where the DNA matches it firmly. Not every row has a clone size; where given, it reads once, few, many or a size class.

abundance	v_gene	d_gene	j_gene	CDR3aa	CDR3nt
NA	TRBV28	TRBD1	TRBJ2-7	CASKRPDRPYEQYF	TGTGCCAGCAAGCGTCCGGACAGGCCCTACGAGCAGTACTTC
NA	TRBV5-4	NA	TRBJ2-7	CASGIRGPTYEQYF	TGTGCCAGCGGGATCAGGGGCCCCACCTACGAGCAGTACTTC
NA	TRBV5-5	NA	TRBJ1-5	CASSLQPNQPQHF	TGTGCCAGCAGCTTACAGCCCAATCAGCCCCAGCATTTT
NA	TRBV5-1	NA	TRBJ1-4	CASSVLGTHEKLFF	TGCGCCAGCAGCGTTTTGGGGACCCATGAAAAACTGTTTTTT
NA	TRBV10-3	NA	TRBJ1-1	CAIKEQVANTEAFF	TGTGCCATCAAGGAACAGGTCGCGAACACTGAAGCTTTCTTT
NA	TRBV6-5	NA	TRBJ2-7	CASSAGQPFYEQYF	TGTGCCAGTTCGGCGGGGCAGCCCTTTTACGAGCAGTACTTC
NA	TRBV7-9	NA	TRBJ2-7	CASSYSGPNYEQYF	TGTGCCAGCAGCTATTCGGGGCCTAACTACGAGCAGTACTTC
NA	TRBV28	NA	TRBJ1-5	CASSPVPFGGNQPQHF	TGTGCCAGCAGTCCCGTACCCTTTGGAGGCAATCAGCCCCAGCATTTT
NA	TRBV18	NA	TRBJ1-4	CASSRGDEKLFF	TGTGCCAGCTCACGAGGGGATGAAAAACTGTTTTTT
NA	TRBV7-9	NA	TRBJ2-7	CAFSGLTSGEQYF	TGTGCCTTTTCCGGGCTGACCAGCGGCGAGCAGTACTTC
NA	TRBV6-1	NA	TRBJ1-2	CASSESLQKNGYTF	TGTGCCAGCAGTGAAAGTCTACAGAAGAATGGCTACACCTTC
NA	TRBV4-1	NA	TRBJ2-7	CASSQERSGSYEQYF	TGCGCCAGCAGCCAAGAGAGAAGCGGCTCCTACGAGCAGTACTTC
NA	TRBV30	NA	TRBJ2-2	CAWSRFPADDTGELFF	TGTGCCTGGAGTAGATTCCCGGCAGACGACACCGGGGAGCTGTTTTTT
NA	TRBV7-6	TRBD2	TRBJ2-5	CASSLVSPLAGYQETQYF	TGTGCCAGCAGCTTAGTATCTCCACTAGCGGGGTACCAAGAGACCCAGTACTTC
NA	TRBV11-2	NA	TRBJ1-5	CASSWEQNQPQHF	TGTGCCAGCAGCTGGGAACAAAATCAGCCCCAGCATTTT
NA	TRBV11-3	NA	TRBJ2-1	CASGRSYNEQFF	TGTGCCAGCGGTAGAAGTTACAATGAGCAGTTCTTC
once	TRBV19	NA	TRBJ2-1	CASMGSPDEQFF	TGTGCCAGTATGGGCTCCCCGGATGAGCAGTTCTTC
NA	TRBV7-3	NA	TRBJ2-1	CASSLGSNEQFF	TGTGCCAGCAGCTTGGGTTCCAATGAGCAGTTCTTC
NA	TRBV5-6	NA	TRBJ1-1	CASSLSRGDTEAFF	TGTGCCAGCAGCTTGAGTAGGGGTGACACTGAAGCTTTCTTT
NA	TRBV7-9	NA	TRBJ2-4	CASSFILGDLDIQYF	TGTGCCAGCAGTTTTATTTTGGGCGATTTAGACATTCAGTACTTC
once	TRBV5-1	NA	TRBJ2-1	CASSLDPTSWSYNEQFF	TGCGCCAGCAGCTTGGACCCAACTAGTTGGTCGTACAATGAGCAGTTCTTC
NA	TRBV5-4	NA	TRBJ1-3	CASSLDRVGNTIYF	TGTGCCAGCAGCTTGGACAGGGTAGGAAACACCATATATTTT
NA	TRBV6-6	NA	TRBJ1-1	CASSYLGDEAFF	TGTGCCAGCAGTTACTTGGGGGATGAAGCTTTCTTT
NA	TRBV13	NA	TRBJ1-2	CASTLPNRGAEATNYGYTF	TGTGCCAGCACCCTCCCGAATCGGGGGGCCGAGGCCACGAACTATGGCTACACCTTC
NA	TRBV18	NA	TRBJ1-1	CASSPLRQGGGTEAFF	TGTGCCAGCTCACCACTACGTCAGGGAGGCGGCACTGAAGCTTTCTTT
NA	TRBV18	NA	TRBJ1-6	CASSPPDGPNSPLHF	TGTGCCAGCTCACCACCGGACGGCCCGAATTCACCCCTCCACTTT
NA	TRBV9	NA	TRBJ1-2	CASSVGGGRGPYGYTF	TGTGCCAGCAGCGTAGGCGGGGGCAGGGGCCCATATGGCTACACCTTC
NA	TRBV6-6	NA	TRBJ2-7	CASRRAGISYEQYF	TGTGCCAGCAGGAGAGCAGGAATCTCCTACGAGCAGTACTTC
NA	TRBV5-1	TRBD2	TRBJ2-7	CASSLGGLAGDEQYF	TGCGCCAGCAGCTTGGGTGGACTAGCGGGGGACGAGCAGTACTTC
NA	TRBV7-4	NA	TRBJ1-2	CASSLAGVGYTF	TGTGCCAGCAGCTTAGCGGGGGTAGGCTACACCTTC
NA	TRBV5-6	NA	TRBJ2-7	CASSLETSGREQYF	TGTGCCAGCAGCTTGGAGACTAGTGGTCGCGAGCAGTACTTC
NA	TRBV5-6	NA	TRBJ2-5	CASSFAGRTQETQYF	TGTGCCAGCAGCTTTGCGGGACGGACACAAGAGACCCAGTACTTC
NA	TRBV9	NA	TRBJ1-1	CASSPYGSGAFF	TGTGCCAGCAGCCCCTATGGGTCAGGGGCTTTCTTT
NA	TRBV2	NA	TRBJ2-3	CASTSRQTDTQYF	TGTGCCAGCACCTCTAGGCAAACAGATACGCAGTATTTT
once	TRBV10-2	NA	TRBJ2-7	CASTGQLDEQYF	TGCGCCAGCACAGGGCAATTAGATGAGCAGTACTTC
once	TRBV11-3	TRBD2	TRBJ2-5	CASSPRTSGQTQYF	TGTGCCAGCAGCCCAAGGACTAGCGGCCAGACCCAGTACTTC
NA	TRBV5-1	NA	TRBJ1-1	CASSQRTVNTEAFF	TGCGCCAGCAGCCAACGGACGGTGAACACTGAAGCTTTCTTT
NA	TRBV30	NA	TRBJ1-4	CAWSVFGGEKLFF	TGTGCCTGGAGTGTTTTCGGCGGTGAAAAACTGTTTTTT
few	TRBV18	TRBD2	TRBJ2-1	CASSREAGGTIDEQFF	TGTGCCAGCTCTCGGGAAGCGGGGGGAACTATAGATGAGCAGTTCTTC
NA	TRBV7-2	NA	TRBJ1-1	CASSLDRSGQGPAFF	TGTGCCAGCAGCTTAGATCGGAGTGGGCAGGGACCAGCTTTCTTT
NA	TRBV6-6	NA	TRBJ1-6	CAITVGGTSPLHF	TGTGCCATAACCGTGGGCGGGACTTCACCCCTCCACTTT
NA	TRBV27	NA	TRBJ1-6	CASSLRAGWASPLHF	TGTGCCAGCAGTTTAAGGGCAGGTTGGGCTTCACCCCTCCACTTT
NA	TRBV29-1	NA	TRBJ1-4	CSVVRGEKLFF	TGCAGCGTTGTGAGGGGAGAAAAACTGTTTTTT
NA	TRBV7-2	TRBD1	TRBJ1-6	CASSFFRPGQGRDSPLHF	TGTGCCAGCAGCTTCTTCCGACCAGGACAGGGCAGGGATTCACCCCTCCACTTT
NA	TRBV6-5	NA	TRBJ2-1	CASSWAGNEQFF	TGTGCCAGCAGTTGGGCGGGCAATGAGCAGTTCTTC
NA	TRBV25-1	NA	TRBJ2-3	CATGGTDTQYF	TGTGCCACGGGAGGCACAGATACGCAGTATTTT
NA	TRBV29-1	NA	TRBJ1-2	CSVEYRDNYGYTF	TGCAGCGTTGAGTACAGGGACAACTATGGCTACACCTTC
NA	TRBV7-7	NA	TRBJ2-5	CASSLAFSSGETQYF	TGTGCTAGCAGCTTAGCGTTCTCCTCGGGGGAGACCCAGTACTTC
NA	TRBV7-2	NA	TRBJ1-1	CASSFFKGSTEAFF	TGTGCCAGCAGCTTTTTTAAGGGATCCACTGAAGCTTTCTTT
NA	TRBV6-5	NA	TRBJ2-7	CASRPTASFYEQYF	TGTGCCAGCAGACCAACCGCTTCATTTTACGAGCAGTACTTC
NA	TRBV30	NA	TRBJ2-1	CAWSVYAYNEQFF	TGTGCCTGGAGTGTATATGCCTACAATGAGCAGTTCTTC
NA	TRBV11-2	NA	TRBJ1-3	CASSLRGAGNTIYF	TGTGCCAGCAGCTTACGCGGAGCTGGAAACACCATATATTTT
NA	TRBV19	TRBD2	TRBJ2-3	CASSVRLAGGLDTQYF	TGTGCCAGTAGTGTACGACTAGCGGGGGGACTAGATACGCAGTATTTT
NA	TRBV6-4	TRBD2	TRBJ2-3	CASSESSGGATDTQYF	TGTGCCAGCAGCGAATCTAGCGGGGGGGCAACAGATACGCAGTATTTT
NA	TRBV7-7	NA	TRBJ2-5	CASSLAWAHQETQYF	TGTGCTAGCAGCTTAGCTTGGGCCCACCAAGAGACCCAGTACTTC
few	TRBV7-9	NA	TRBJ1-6	CASSSSVWESPLHF	TGTGCCAGCAGCTCCAGCGTTTGGGAGTCACCCCTCCACTTT
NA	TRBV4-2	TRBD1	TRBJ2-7	CASSQGTGGIEQYF	TGTGCCAGCAGCCAAGGGACAGGGGGCATCGAGCAGTACTTC
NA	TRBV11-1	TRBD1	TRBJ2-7	CASSLALDREHEQYF	TGTGCCAGCAGCTTAGCGCTGGACAGGGAGCACGAGCAGTACTTC
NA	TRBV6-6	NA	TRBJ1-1	CASSYFQVEAFF	TGTGCCAGCAGTTACTTTCAGGTTGAAGCTTTCTTT
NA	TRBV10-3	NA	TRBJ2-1	CAISNSNEQFF	TGTGCCATCAGTAATTCCAATGAGCAGTTCTTC